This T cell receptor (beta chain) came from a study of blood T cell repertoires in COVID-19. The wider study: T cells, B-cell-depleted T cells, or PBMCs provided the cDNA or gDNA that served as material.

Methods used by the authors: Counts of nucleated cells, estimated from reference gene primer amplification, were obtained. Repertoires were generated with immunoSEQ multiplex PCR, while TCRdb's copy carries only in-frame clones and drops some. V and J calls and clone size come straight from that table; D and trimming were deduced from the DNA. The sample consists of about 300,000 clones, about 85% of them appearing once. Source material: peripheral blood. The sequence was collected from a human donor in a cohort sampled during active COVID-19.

CDR3: CASSLPGGNIQYF. CDR3 sequence (DNA): TGTGCCAGCAGTCTCCCAGGGGGAAACATTCAGTACTTC. V usage is TRBV12-3 or TRBV12-4 and J usage is TRBJ2-4; 7 bases are shared with TRBD1. The CDR3 contains 13 residues. The trim removed 5 bases at V and 6 bases at J, leaving 4 bases unmatched.